The 5 T cell receptor beta chains below all came from one sample that was sequenced in a study of T cells in Graves' hyperthyroidism and ophthalmopathy. The CDR3 regions of TCR beta were amplified from RNA transcripts. The study used the HTBI primer set for a first-round RT-PCR of the TCR CDR3. MiXCR, run by TCRdb on the multiplex PCR reads, gives a single entry per CDR3 protein. The sample contains fewer than 350,000 distinct CDR3 sequences, over 15% of which appear only once. The sequenced sample was blood. These receptors all come from a woman aged 35 to 49 with Graves' ophthalmopathy.

Ten or more counts support this clonotype. This chain joins TRBV6-5 and TRBJ2-2; D ambiguous. Per the germline V gene, CDR1 is MNHEY and CDR2 is SVGAGI. There are 13 residues in the CDR3. With 4 bases removed from V and 5 bases from J, the gap between germline ends came to 8 bases. The CDR3 spells CASSSDPTGELFF. DNA for the CDR3: TGTGCCAGCAGTTCTGACCCAACCGGGGAGCTGTTTTTT.

The chain has TRBV12-3 or TRBV12-4 and TRBJ2-7; D gene uncertain. V lost 2 bases to trimming and J lost 6 bases, with 8 bases between them. The CDR3 is made up of 12 amino acids. The CDR3 coding sequence is TGTGCCAGCAGTTTAATGGCTTTCGAGCAGTACTTC. Translated, it gives CASSLMAFEQYF.

There are many counts of this clonotype. V gene TRBV7-9 combines with J gene TRBJ1-2, with D perhaps TRBD1 (6 bases). The CDR3 runs 15 residues. Germline CDR1 and CDR2: SEHNR and FQNEAQ (reference sequence). Trimming cost V 1 base and J 4 bases, with 13 bases left between them. The CDR3 spells CASSLDFGGRYGYTF. The CDR3 region has the DNA TGTGCCAGCAGCTTAGATTTTGGGGGCCGCTATGGCTACACCTTC. The full variable domain, completed using reference TRBV7-9 and TRBJ1-2, is DTGVSQNPRHKITKRGQNVTFRCDPISEHNRLYWYRQTLGQGPEFLTYFQNEAQLEKSRLLSDRFSAERPKGSFSTLEIQRTEQGDSAMYLCASSLDFGGRYGYTFGSGTRLTVV.

This clonotype has only a few counts. The V gene is TRBV6-2 or TRBV6-3, the J gene TRBJ2-7; TRBD1 or TRBD2 may be the D gene (5 bases each). V lost 4 bases and J lost 3, with 22 bases in between. The CDR3 is 17 residues long. CDR1 is MNHEY and CDR2 is SVGEGT in the germline V gene. Here the CDR3 reads CASSFGTGRKYDYEQYF. CDR3 DNA: TGTGCCAGCAGTTTCGGGACGGGAAGAAAGTACGACTACGAGCAGTACTTC.

This clonotype occurred many times. This sequence joins TRBV6-5 and TRBJ1-1, with D unresolved. Deletions cut 3 bases from V and 2 bases from J, with 13 bases between. The CDR3 extends over 15 amino acids. CDR1 is MNHEY, CDR2 SVGAGI, per germline. In DNA form, the CDR3 reads TGTGCCAGCAGTTATAGATTGGCGGGAAACACTGAAGCTTTCTTT. Encoded protein: CASSYRLAGNTEAFF.